The text below deals with one TCR beta chain. The method was immunoSEQ multiplex PCR; TCRdb's version includes in-frame clones alone and lacks a portion of them. The sample contains 4,500 to 5,000 clones, 70% to 90% of which appear only once. V was clipped by 4 bases and J by 5 bases; unmatched bases: 4. The CDR3 is 13 amino acids. CDR1 MRHNA and CDR2 SNTAGT come from the germline V gene. This specimen belongs to a study of tumor T cells in aggressive B-cell lymphoma. The receptor was isolated from an adult with diffuse large B cell lymphoma. This chain uses TRBV6-4 with TRBJ2-5; 7 nucleotides match TRBD2. The sample consisted of tumor tissue. CDR3 nucleotide sequence: TGTGCCAGCAGTGGTACGCGGGGGGAGACCCAGTACTTC. Translating it yields CASSGTRGETQYF.